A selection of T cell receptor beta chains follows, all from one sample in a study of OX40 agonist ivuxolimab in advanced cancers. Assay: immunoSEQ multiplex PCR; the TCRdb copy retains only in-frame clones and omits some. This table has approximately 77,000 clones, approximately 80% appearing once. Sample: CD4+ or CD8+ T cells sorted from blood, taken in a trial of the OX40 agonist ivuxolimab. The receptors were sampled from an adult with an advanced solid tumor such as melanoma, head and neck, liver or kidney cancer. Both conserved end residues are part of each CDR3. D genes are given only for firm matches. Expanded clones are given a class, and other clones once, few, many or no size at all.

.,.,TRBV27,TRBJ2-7,TGTGCCAGCAGTTTGGGCCCACGCTACGAGCAGTACTTC,CASSLGPRYEQYF
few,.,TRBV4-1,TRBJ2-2,TGCGCCAGCAGCCTCCAGGGTTTGTACACCGGGGAGCTGTTTTTT,CASSLQGLYTGELFF
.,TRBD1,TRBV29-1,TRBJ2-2,TGCAGCGTTGCTGGGACAGGGGGGCCCAACACCGGGGAGCTGTTTTTT,CSVAGTGGPNTGELFF
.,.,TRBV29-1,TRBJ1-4,TGCAGCGTTGAATCGGGGGGGCGCGGTGAAAAACTGTTTTTT,CSVESGGRGEKLFF
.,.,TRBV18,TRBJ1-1,TGTGCCAGCTCACCTCCGCTATCGGCTGAAGCTTTCTTT,CASSPPLSAEAFF
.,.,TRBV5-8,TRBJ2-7,TGTGCCAGCAGCATACCCCGGACCGGGACCTACGAGCAGTACTTC,CASSIPRTGTYEQYF
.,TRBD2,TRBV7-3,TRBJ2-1,TGTGCCAGCAGCTTAATGGGACTAGCGGGAGGTGAGCAGTTCTTC,CASSLMGLAGGEQFF
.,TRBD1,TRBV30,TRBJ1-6,TGTGCCTGGAGCGACAGGGGTTCACCCCTCCACTTT,CAWSDRGSPLHF
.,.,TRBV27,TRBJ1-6,TGTGCCAGCAGGCTCGACAGTGAGAGGCTACCCCTCCACTTT,CASRLDSERLPLHF
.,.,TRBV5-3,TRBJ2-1,TGTGCCAGAAGCTTGGTGGCTTCTGAGCAGTTCTTC,CARSLVASEQFF
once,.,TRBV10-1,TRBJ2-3,TGCGCCAGCAGTGATGCCGAGGGTCCCACAGATACGCAGTATTTT,CASSDAEGPTDTQYF
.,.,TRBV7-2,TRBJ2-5,TGTGCCAGCAGCTTAACGGGCAGGGCAAAGACCCAGTACTTC,CASSLTGRAKTQYF
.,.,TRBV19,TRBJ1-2,TGTGCCAGTAGTATCCGCAGGGAAAATGGCTACACCTTC,CASSIRRENGYTF
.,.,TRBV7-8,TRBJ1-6,TGTGCCAGCAGCTTGAAGGAAGTGGATTCACCCCTCCACTTT,CASSLKEVDSPLHF
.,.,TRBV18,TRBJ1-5,TGTGCCAGCTCACCAGCCACAGGCTCAAATCAGCCCCAGCATTTT,CASSPATGSNQPQHF
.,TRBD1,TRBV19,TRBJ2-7,TGTGCCAGTACGGGACAGAACTCCTACGAGCAGTACTTC,CASTGQNSYEQYF
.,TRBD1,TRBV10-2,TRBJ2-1,TGCGCCAGCAGTCAGGGGGCCGAGCAGTTCTTC,CASSQGAEQFF
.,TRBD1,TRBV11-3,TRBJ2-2,TGTGCCAGCAGCTTAGAGGGGACAGGGCCCGGGGAGCTGTTTTTT,CASSLEGTGPGELFF
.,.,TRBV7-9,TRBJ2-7,TGTGCCAGCAGTCGGTCGGCAGCGGCACTCGAGCAGTACTTC,CASSRSAAALEQYF
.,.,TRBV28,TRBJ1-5,TGTGCCAGCAGTTTATTACAGGGAGGGGATCAGCCCCAGCATTTT,CASSLLQGGDQPQHF
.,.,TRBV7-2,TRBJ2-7,TGTGCCAGCAGCTTGCGCCTCGGGCTGGGGTCCTCCTACGAGCAGTACTTC,CASSLRLGLGSSYEQYF
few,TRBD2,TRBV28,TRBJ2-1,TGTGCCAGCAGTCCCTTAGGACTAGCGGGAGTCTCCTACAATGAGCAGTTCTTC,CASSPLGLAGVSYNEQFF
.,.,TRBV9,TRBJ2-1,TGTGCCAGCAGCGTAGAGGTGGGGATATCATACAATGAGCAGTTCTTC,CASSVEVGISYNEQFF
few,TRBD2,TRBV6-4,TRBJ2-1,TGTGCCAGCGGTCTAGCGGGGGGTACCCCTTACAATGAGCAGTTCTTC,CASGLAGGTPYNEQFF
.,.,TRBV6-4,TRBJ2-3,TGTGCCAGCAGTGACTACCTGAATACGCAGTATTTT,CASSDYLNTQYF
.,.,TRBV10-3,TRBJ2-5,TGTGCCATCAGTGGAAATCCATGGCAGTCTGGCCGAGAGACCCAGTACTTC,CAISGNPWQSGRETQYF
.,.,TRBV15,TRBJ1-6,TGTGCCACCAGCAGAGGAGGCGGGGAACGCTTCAACTTT,CATSRGGGERFNF
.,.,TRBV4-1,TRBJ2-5,TGCGCCAGCAGCCCGTCACTAGATCCTGGGACCCAGTACTTC,CASSPSLDPGTQYF
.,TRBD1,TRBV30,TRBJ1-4,TGTGCCTGGAGGCTCACAGGGGGCGCTTATGAAAAACTGTTTTTT,CAWRLTGGAYEKLFF
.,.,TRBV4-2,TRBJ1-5,TGTGCCAGCAGCCCACAAGGAGGGGAATGGCTGAACAATCAGCCCCAGCATTTT,CASSPQGGEWLNNQPQHF
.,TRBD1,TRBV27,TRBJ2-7,TGTGCCAGCAGTTGGCTGCCCGGGACAGGGGGGGGAGAGCAGTACTTC,CASSWLPGTGGGEQYF
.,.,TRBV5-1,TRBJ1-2,TGCGCCAGCAGCTTCGGGGCCCTGGCTAACTATGGCTACACCTTC,CASSFGALANYGYTF
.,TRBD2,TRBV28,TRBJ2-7,TGTGCCAGCAGCCTTGGGGCTAGCGGGAGTGGCGAGCAGTACTTC,CASSLGASGSGEQYF
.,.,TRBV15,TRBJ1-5,TGTGCCACCAGCAGAGATTGGGGTGGCAATCAGCCCCAGCATTTT,CATSRDWGGNQPQHF
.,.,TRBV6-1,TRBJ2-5,TGTGCCAGCAGTTTACGGGTTCAAGAGACCCAGTACTTC,CASSLRVQETQYF
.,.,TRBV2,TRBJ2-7,TGTGCCAGCAGTCCCGACTACGAGCAGTACTTC,CASSPDYEQYF